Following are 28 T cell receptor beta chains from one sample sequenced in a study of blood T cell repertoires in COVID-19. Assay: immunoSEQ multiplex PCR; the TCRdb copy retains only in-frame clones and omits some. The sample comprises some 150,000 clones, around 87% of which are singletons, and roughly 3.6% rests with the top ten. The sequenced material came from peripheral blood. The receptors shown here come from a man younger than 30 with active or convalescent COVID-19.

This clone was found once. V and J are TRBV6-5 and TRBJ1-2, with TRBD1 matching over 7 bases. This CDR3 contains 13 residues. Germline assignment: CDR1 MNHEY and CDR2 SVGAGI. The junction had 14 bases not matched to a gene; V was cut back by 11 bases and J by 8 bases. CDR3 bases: TGTGCCGGTGAAAGCGGAGGGGGCGAAGGCTACACCTTC. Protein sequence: CAGESGGGEGYTF.

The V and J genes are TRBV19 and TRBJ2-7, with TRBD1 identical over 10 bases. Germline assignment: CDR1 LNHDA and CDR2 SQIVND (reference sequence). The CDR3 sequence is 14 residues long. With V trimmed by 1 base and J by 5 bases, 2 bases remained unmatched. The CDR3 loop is CASSIVGQGDEQYF. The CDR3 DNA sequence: TGTGCCAGTAGTATAGTTGGACAGGGGGACGAGCAGTACTTC.

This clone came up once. CDR3 nucleotides: TGCGCCAGCAGCTTGGCCATGGGGGGGCTGAGCAATGAGCAGTTCTTC. Translated, it gives CASSLAMGGLSNEQFF. The chain employs TRBV5-1 and TRBJ2-1, with D tentatively TRBD2 (7 bases). CDR3 length: 16 residues. Trimming took 0 bases from V and 6 from J, leaving 16 bases between them. The germline CDR1 and CDR2 sequences are SGHRS and YFSETQ.

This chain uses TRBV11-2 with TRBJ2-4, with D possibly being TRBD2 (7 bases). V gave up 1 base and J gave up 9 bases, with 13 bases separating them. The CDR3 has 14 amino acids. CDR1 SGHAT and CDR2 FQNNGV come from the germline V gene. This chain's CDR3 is CASSLVGGLSIQYF. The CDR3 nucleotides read TGTGCCAGCAGCTTAGTCGGGGGGCTGTCCATTCAGTACTTC.

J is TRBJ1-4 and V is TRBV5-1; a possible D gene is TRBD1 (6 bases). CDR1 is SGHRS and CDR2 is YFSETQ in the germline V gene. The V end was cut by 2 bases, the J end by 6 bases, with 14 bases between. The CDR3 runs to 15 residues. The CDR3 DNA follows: TGCGCCAGCAGCTTCCGGCAGGGGTTTGATGAAAAACTGTTTTTT. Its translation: CASSFRQGFDEKLFF.

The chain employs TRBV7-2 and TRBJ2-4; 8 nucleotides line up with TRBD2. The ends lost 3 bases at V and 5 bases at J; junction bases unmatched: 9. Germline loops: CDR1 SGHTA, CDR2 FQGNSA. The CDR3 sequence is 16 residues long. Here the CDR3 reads CASSFGPLAGQNIQYF. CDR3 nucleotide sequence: TGTGCCAGCAGCTTTGGTCCGTTAGCGGGGCAAAACATTCAGTACTTC.

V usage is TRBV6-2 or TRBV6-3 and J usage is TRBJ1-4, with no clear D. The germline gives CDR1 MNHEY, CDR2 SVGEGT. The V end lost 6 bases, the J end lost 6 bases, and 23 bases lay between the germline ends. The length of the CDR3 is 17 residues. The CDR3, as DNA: TGTGCCAGCAGCCAGAGGCAGTTCCCGGTGTATGATGAAAAACTGTTTTTT. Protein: CASSQRQFPVYDEKLFF.

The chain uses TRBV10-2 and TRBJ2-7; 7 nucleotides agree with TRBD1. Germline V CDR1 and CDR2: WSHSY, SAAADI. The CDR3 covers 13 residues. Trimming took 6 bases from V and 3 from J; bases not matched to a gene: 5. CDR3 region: CASSFGTDYEQYV. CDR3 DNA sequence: TGCGCCAGCAGCTTTGGGACAGACTACGAGCAGTACGTC.

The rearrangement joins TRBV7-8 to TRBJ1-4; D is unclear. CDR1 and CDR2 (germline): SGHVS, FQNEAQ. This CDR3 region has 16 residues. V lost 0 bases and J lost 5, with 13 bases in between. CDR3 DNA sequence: TGTGCCAGCAGCTTAGCTTTAGGGCAGCGGAATGAAAAACTGTTTTTT. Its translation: CASSLALGQRNEKLFF.

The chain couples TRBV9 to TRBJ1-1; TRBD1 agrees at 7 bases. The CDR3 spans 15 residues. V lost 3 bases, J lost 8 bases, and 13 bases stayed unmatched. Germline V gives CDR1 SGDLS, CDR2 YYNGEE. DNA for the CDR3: TGTGCCAGCAGCGCATACTATGACAGGGCCTGGGAAGCTTTCTTT. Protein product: CASSAYYDRAWEAFF.

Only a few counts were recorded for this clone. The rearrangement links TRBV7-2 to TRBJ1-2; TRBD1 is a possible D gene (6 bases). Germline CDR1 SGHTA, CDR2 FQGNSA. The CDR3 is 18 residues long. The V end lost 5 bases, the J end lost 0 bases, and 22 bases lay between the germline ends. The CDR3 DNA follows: TGTGCCAGCAGCACAAAGGGACAAGGGTCCCTAGCTAACTATGGCTACACCTTC. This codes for CASSTKGQGSLANYGYTF.

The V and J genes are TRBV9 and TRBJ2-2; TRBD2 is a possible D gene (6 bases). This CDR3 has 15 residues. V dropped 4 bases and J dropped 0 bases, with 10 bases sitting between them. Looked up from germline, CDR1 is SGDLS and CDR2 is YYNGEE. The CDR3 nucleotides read TGTGCCAGCAGCCGGGGACTCCCGAACACCGGGGAGCTGTTTTTT. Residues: CASSRGLPNTGELFF.

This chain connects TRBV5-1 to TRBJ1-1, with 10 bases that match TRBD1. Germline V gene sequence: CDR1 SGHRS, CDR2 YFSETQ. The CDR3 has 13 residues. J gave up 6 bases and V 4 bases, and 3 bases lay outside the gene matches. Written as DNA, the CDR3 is TGCGCCAGCAGCGAAGGGACAGGGGCTGAAGCTTTCTTT. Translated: CASSEGTGAEAFF. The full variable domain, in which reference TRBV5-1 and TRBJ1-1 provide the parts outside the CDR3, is KAGVTQTPRYLIKTRGQQVTLSCSPISGHRSVSWYQQTPGQGLQFLFEYFSETQRNKGNFPGRFSGRQFSNSRSEMNVSTLELGDSALYLCASSEGTGAEAFFGQGTRLTVV.

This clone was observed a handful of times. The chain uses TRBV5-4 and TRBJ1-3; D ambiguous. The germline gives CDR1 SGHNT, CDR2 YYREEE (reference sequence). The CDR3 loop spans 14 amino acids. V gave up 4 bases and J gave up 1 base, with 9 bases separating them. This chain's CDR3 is CASSPRGSGNTIYF. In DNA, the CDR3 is TGTGCCAGCAGCCCCCGGGGATCTGGAAACACCATATATTTT.

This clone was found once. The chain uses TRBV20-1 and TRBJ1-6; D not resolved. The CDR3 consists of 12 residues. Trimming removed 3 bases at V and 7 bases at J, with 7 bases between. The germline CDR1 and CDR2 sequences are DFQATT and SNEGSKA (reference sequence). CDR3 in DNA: TGCAGTGCTAGTACAGCAAATTCACCCCTCCACTTT. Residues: CSASTANSPLHF.

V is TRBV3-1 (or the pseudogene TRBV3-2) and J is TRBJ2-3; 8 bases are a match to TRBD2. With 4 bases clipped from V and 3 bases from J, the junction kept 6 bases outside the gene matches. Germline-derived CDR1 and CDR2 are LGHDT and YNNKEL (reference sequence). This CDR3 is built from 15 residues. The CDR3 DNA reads TGTGCCAGCAGCCCTAGCGGGTATGTGACAGATACGCAGTATTTT. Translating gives CASSPSGYVTDTQYF.

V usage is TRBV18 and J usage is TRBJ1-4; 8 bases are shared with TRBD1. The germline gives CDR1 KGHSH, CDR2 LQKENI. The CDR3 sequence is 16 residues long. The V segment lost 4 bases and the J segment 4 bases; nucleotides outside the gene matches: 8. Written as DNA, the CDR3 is TGTGCCAGCTCACGAAAACAGGGGGAATTTAATGAAAAACTGTTTTTT. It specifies CASSRKQGEFNEKLFF. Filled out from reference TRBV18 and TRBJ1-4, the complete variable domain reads NAGVMQNPRHLVRRRGQEARLRCSPMKGHSHVYWYRQLPEEGLKFMVYLQKENIIDESGMPKERFSAEFPKEGPSILRIQQVVRGDSAAYFCASSRKQGEFNEKLFFGSGTQLSVL.

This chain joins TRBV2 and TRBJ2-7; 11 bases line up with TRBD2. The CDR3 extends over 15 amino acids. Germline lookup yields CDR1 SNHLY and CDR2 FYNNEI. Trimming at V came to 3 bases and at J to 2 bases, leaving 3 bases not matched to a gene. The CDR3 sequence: CASSEVLAGAYEQYF. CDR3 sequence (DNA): TGTGCCAGCAGTGAGGTACTAGCGGGGGCCTACGAGCAGTACTTC.

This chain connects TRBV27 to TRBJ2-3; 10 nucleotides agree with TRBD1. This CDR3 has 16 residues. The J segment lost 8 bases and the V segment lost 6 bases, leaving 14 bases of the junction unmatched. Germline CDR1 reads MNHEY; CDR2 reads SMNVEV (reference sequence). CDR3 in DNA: TGTGCCAGCAGGGATGGTTGGGACAGGGGTTGGAGTACGCAGTATTTT. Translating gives CASRDGWDRGWSTQYF.

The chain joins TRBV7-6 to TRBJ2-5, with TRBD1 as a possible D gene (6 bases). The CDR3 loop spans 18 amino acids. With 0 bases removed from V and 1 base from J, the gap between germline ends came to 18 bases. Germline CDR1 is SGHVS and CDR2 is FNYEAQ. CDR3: CASSLAAPQGLGQETQYF. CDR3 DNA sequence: TGTGCCAGCAGCTTAGCAGCCCCACAGGGTTTAGGCCAAGAGACCCAGTACTTC.

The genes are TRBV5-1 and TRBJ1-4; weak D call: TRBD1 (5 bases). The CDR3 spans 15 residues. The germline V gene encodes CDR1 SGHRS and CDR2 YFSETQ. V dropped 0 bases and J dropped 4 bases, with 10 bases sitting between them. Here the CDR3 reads CASSLVAGLNEKLFF. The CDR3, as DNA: TGCGCCAGCAGCTTGGTAGCAGGGCTTAATGAAAAACTGTTTTTT.

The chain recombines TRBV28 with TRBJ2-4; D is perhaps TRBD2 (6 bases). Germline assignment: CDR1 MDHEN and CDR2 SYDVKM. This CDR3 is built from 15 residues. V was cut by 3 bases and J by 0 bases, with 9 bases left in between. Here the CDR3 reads CASSFPGAAKNIQYF. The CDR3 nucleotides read TGTGCCAGCAGTTTTCCGGGAGCAGCCAAAAACATTCAGTACTTC.

CDR3 DNA: TGCGCCAGCAGCCTGTGGGGACTAGCGCTCAATGAGCAGTTCTTC. Translation: CASSLWGLALNEQFF. The chain uses TRBV4-1 and TRBJ2-1, with TRBD2 matching 10 bases. V shed 4 bases, J shed 6 bases, and the junction held 6 bases outside the gene matches. This CDR3 has 15 residues. Germline V gene sequence: CDR1 MGHRA, CDR2 YSYEKL.

The chain's CDR3 is CASSHSKSSYEQYV. Here the CDR3 DNA reads TGTGCCAGCAGCCACTCTAAGAGCTCCTACGAGCAGTACGTC. The chain couples TRBV3-1 (or the pseudogene TRBV3-2) to TRBJ2-7; D remains ambiguous. Trimming took off 3 bases at V and 0 bases at J, with 9 bases between the two ends. CDR1 is LGHDT and CDR2 is YNNKEL in the germline V gene (reference sequence). The CDR3 consists of 14 residues.

CDR3 residues: CASTAGRGANVLTF. The CDR3 DNA reads TGTGCCAGCACTGCGGGGCGAGGGGCCAACGTCCTGACTTTC. The chain carries TRBV27 and TRBJ2-6, with D possibly TRBD2 on 6 matching bases. This CDR3 is built from 14 residues. V was shortened by 7 bases and J by 4 bases, with 11 bases between the two germline ends. Germline CDR1 reads MNHEY; CDR2 reads SMNVEV (reference sequence).

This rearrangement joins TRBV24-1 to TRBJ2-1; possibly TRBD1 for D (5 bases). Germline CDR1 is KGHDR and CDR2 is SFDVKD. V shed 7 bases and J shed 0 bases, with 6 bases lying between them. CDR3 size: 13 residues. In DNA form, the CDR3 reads TGTGCCACCAGAAGGGGCTCCTACAATGAGCAGTTCTTC. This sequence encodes CATRRGSYNEQFF.

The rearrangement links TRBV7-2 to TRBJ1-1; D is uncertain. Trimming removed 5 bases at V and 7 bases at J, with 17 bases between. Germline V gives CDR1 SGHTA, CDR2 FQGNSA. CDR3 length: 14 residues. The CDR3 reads CASSRLSGSGEAFF. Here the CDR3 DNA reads TGTGCCAGCAGCCGCCTCTCGGGGAGTGGTGAAGCTTTCTTT.

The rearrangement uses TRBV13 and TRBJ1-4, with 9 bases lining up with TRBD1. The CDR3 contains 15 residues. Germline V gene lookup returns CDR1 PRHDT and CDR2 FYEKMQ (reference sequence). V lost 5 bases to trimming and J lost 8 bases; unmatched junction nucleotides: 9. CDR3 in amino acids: CASSQGGQGHEKLFF. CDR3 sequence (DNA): TGTGCCAGCAGCCAAGGGGGACAGGGTCACGAAAAACTGTTTTTT.